The clone carrying this T cell receptor (beta chain) was recorded only once. TCRdb keeps only in-frame clones here, not all; method: immunoSEQ multiplex PCR. The sample carries some 2,000,000 clones, approximately 94% recorded once. The data originate from a study of shared clonotypes between healthy human individuals. The germline V gene encodes CDR1 MDHEN and CDR2 SYDVKM. V was shortened by 7 bases and J by 3 bases, with 19 bases between the two germline ends. The CDR3 is 15 residues long. The genes are TRBV28 and TRBJ2-7; D is possibly TRBD1 (7 bases). The sequenced sample consisted of naive CD4+ T cells sorted from blood. Subset noted: CD45RA+ positively selected. This clonotype originated in a young man in good health. The CDR3 bases are TGTGCCAGCACTCCCTCCGGGGGACAGTACTACGAGCAGTACTTC. Encoded protein: CASTPSGGQYYEQYF.